A selection of T cell receptor beta chains follows, all from one sample in a study of T cells in Graves' hyperthyroidism and ophthalmopathy. TCRdb processed the multiplex PCR reads anew with MiXCR; each CDR3 protein has one entry. Among around 250,000 distinct CDR3 sequences listed, 16% were seen once. Sequencing used blood. These receptors all come from a woman under 30 with Graves' ophthalmopathy. Each CDR3 is given with its conserved first and last residue. Each record gives: D gene, J gene, V gene, clone size, CDR3 DNA, CDR3 protein. D genes are given only for firm matches. Size values are once, few and many counts, or a class for expanded clones, and some rows have none.

d_gene: TRBD1
j_gene: TRBJ2-7
v_gene: TRBV6-2/TRBV6-3
abundance: many
CDR3nt: TGTGCCAGCAGTTACCCGGACAGGACCGAGCAGTACTTC
CDR3aa: CASSYPDRTEQYF

d_gene: TRBD1
j_gene: TRBJ2-7
v_gene: TRBV12-3/TRBV12-4
abundance: many
CDR3nt: TGTGCCAGCAGTGGGACAGGGACTTCCTACGAGCAGTACTTC
CDR3aa: CASSGTGTSYEQYF

d_gene: -
j_gene: TRBJ2-1
v_gene: TRBV4-3
abundance: few
CDR3nt: TGCGCCAGCAGCCAGATCGCCGGGACCAATGAGCAGTTCTTC
CDR3aa: CASSQIAGTNEQFF

d_gene: -
j_gene: TRBJ2-3
v_gene: TRBV7-9
abundance: many
CDR3nt: TGTGCCAGCAGCTTACACCCCGCGCGCAGCGATACGCAGTATTTT
CDR3aa: CASSLHPARSDTQYF

d_gene: TRBD1
j_gene: TRBJ1-5
v_gene: TRBV18
abundance: many
CDR3nt: TGTGCCAGCTCAACCCGGGACAGGGACTATAGTGGCAATCAGCCCCAGCATTTT
CDR3aa: CASSTRDRDYSGNQPQHF

d_gene: TRBD1
j_gene: TRBJ2-3
v_gene: TRBV4-1
abundance: many
CDR3nt: TGCGCCAGCAGCCAATACAGGGGGTCGCAAGATACGCAGTATTTT
CDR3aa: CASSQYRGSQDTQYF

d_gene: -
j_gene: TRBJ1-2
v_gene: TRBV29-1
abundance: -
CDR3nt: TGCAGCGTTGAAAACTTATGGGCAGGGAACTATGGCTACACCTTC
CDR3aa: CSVENLWAGNYGYTF

d_gene: -
j_gene: TRBJ1-2
v_gene: TRBV4-1
abundance: few
CDR3nt: TGCGCCAGCAGCCAAGAGGGGTGGGTTAACTATGGCTACACCTTC
CDR3aa: CASSQEGWVNYGYTF

d_gene: -
j_gene: TRBJ1-1
v_gene: TRBV2
abundance: many
CDR3nt: TGTGCCATCACAGGGCTTGAGAACACTGAAGCTTTCTTT
CDR3aa: CAITGLENTEAFF

d_gene: -
j_gene: TRBJ2-1
v_gene: TRBV27
abundance: -
CDR3nt: TGTGCCAGCAGTACGCGCGAGAATGAGCAGTTCTTC
CDR3aa: CASSTRENEQFF

d_gene: -
j_gene: TRBJ1-6
v_gene: TRBV7-2
abundance: many
CDR3nt: TGTGCCAGCAGCTGGGGGGGGGGGGTTGATTCACCCCTCCACTTT
CDR3aa: CASSWGGGVDSPLHF

d_gene: TRBD1
j_gene: TRBJ1-1
v_gene: TRBV18
abundance: many
CDR3nt: TGTGCCACGTCCGGACAGGGGAACACTGAAGCTTTCTTT
CDR3aa: CATSGQGNTEAFF

d_gene: TRBD2
j_gene: TRBJ2-7
v_gene: TRBV12-3/TRBV12-4
abundance: many
CDR3nt: TGTGCCAGCAGCCCGACATTCGGGACTAGCTCCTACGAGCAGTACTTC
CDR3aa: CASSPTFGTSSYEQYF

d_gene: -
j_gene: TRBJ2-7
v_gene: TRBV28
abundance: many
CDR3nt: TGTGCCAGCAGTTCGAGACACTACGAGCAGTACTTC
CDR3aa: CASSSRHYEQYF

d_gene: TRBD2
j_gene: TRBJ2-3
v_gene: TRBV15
abundance: many
CDR3nt: TGTGCCACCAGCAGAGGCGGGGGGAGCACAGATACGCAGTATTTT
CDR3aa: CATSRGGGSTDTQYF

d_gene: -
j_gene: TRBJ2-3
v_gene: TRBV6-1
abundance: many
CDR3nt: TGTGCCAGCGGAACTCAGGGTCGGACTGAAGATACGCAGTATTTT
CDR3aa: CASGTQGRTEDTQYF

d_gene: TRBD1
j_gene: TRBJ1-1
v_gene: TRBV19
abundance: many
CDR3nt: TGTGCCAGTAGTGCATCCGGGACAGGGGGGACTGAAGCTTTCTTT
CDR3aa: CASSASGTGGTEAFF

d_gene: -
j_gene: TRBJ1-5
v_gene: TRBV6-1
abundance: many
CDR3nt: TGTGCCAGCTCTATAGAACGGAGCAATCAGCCCCAGCATTTT
CDR3aa: CASSIERSNQPQHF

d_gene: -
j_gene: TRBJ1-2
v_gene: TRBV7-2
abundance: many
CDR3nt: TGTGCCAGCAGCTTAGTGGGACATCCTAACTATGGCTACACCTTC
CDR3aa: CASSLVGHPNYGYTF

d_gene: -
j_gene: TRBJ2-7
v_gene: TRBV7-2
abundance: many
CDR3nt: TGTGCCAGCAGCTTAGCGGGGGGTTACTCCTACGAGCAGTACTTC
CDR3aa: CASSLAGGYSYEQYF

d_gene: -
j_gene: TRBJ2-3
v_gene: TRBV5-8
abundance: many
CDR3nt: TGTGCCAGCAGCTTCCACAGGGGCACAGATACGCAGTATTTT
CDR3aa: CASSFHRGTDTQYF

d_gene: TRBD1
j_gene: TRBJ2-5
v_gene: TRBV18
abundance: once
CDR3nt: TGTGCCAGCTCACCCACGGGACAGGGGGATTTCGAGACCCAGTACTTC
CDR3aa: CASSPTGQGDFETQYF

d_gene: -
j_gene: TRBJ1-1
v_gene: TRBV7-9
abundance: many
CDR3nt: TGTGCCAGCAGCTTACAAAACACTGAAGCTTTCTTT
CDR3aa: CASSLQNTEAFF